This record covers a single TCR beta chain. Its specificity is unknown. The method was immunoSEQ multiplex PCR; TCRdb's version includes in-frame clones alone and lacks a portion of them. The sample has around 320,000 clones, around four fifths seen once. The treatment here: around 19 received Ad26.COV2.S at low or high dose, single or two shots; several received placebo; per-sample allocation not given. Sampling was done on day 63 after the first vaccine or placebo injection. The donor's status was that of an adult aged 18-55 years in Boston. Expression of Wuhan-strain SARS-CoV-2 spike came from the Ad26 vector that formed the vaccine. Looked up from germline, CDR1 is PRHDT and CDR2 is FYEKMQ (reference sequence). The CDR3 is made up of 16 amino acids. J gave up 0 bases and V 5 bases, and 1 base lay outside the gene matches. This entry is derived from a study of Ad26.COV2.S vaccination and SARS-CoV-2 variants. Whole-study results and caveats: Spike-specific TCR breadth in vaccine recipients exceeded that seen in placebo recipients.

This receptor was identified in a person between 18 and 65 years old who received the Ad26.COV2.S COVID-19 vaccine or a placebo. This chain connects TRBV13 to TRBJ2-2; 12 nucleotides line up with TRBD2. The specimen comprised peripheral blood, sampled in a trial of Ad26.COV2.S vaccine versus placebo. CDR3 in DNA: TGTGCCAGCAGCCCTAGCGGGGGGGCGAACACCGGGGAGCTGTTTTTT. Translated: CASSPSGGANTGELFF.